This T cell receptor (beta chain) was captured in a study of shared clonotypes between healthy human individuals. Only CD45RO-negative cells positively selected for CCR7 counted as naive CD8 cells, so terminally differentiated effector memory CD45RA+ cells were excluded. The CDR3 loop spans 19 amino acids. The germline V gene has CDR1 MDHEN and CDR2 SYDVKM. Unmatched junction bases numbered 13, after V lost 6 bases and J lost 0 bases. The protocol was immunoSEQ multiplex PCR, while the TCRdb copy is restricted to in-frame clones and leaves out a portion. The sample has about 2.2 million clones, 85% to 95% seen once.

V and J are TRBV28 and TRBJ2-3, with 12 positions matching TRBD2. The origin of this receptor is a young man in good health. Some clones in this sample may be carry-over from other donors' samples. The sequencing sample was made of naive CD8+ T cells from PBMCs. The CDR3 DNA is TGTGCCAGCAGCTTACCGGGACTAGCGGGTTCCACTAGCACAGATACGCAGTATTTT. Encoded protein: CASSLPGLAGSTSTDTQYF.